Sequencing of this TCR beta chain was carried out in a study of T-cell memory formation after mild COVID-19. Findings and caveats of the study: Memory sampled before infection contained some responding clones, suggesting cross-reactive memory joined.

TCRdb re-called the 5' RACE reads through MiXCR, storing one row per CDR3 protein. The table shows about 58,000 distinct CDR3 sequences, with about a quarter occurring only once. On this clonotype itself: Its target is not known.

This CDR3 has 14 residues. With 5 bases removed from V and 5 bases from J, the gap between germline ends came to 13 bases. Germline V gene lookup returns CDR1 SGHNT and CDR2 YENEEA. The sequence came from a man aged 18 to 35 who had mild COVID-19 (a few samples of this study predate the infection). Cell type and time point are not known. The sequencing input was PBMCs or a T cell subset sorted from them (not recorded which). The gene calls are TRBV11-3 and TRBJ2-1; possible D gene TRBD2, 6 bases. As DNA, the CDR3 is TGTGCCAGCAGCCCCTCGGGGGTAAACAATGAGCAGTTCTTC. Protein product: CASSPSGVNNEQFF. Drawing the rest from reference TRBV11-3 and TRBJ2-1, the complete variable domain is EAGVVQSPRYKIIEKKQPVAFWCNPISGHNTLYWYLQNLGQGPELLIRYENEEAVDDSQLPKDRFSAERLKGVDSTLKIQPAELGDSAVYLCASSPSGVNNEQFFGPGTRLTVL.